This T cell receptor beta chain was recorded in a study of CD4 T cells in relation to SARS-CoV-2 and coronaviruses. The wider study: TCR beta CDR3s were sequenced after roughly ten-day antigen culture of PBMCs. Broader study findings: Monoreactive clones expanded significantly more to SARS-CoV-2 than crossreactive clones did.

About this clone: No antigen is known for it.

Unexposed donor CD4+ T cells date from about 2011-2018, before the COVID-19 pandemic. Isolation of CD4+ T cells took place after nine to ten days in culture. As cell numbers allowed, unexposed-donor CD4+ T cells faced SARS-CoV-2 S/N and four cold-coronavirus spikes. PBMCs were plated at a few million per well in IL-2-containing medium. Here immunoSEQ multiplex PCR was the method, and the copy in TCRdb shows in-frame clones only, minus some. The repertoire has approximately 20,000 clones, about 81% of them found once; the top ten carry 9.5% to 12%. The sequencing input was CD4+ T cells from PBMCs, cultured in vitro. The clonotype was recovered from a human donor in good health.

The CDR3 reads CASSLDRVGVNEQYF. CDR3 nucleotides: TGTGCCAGCAGCTTAGATCGTGTGGGAGTGAACGAGCAGTACTTC. This chain joins TRBV11-2 and TRBJ2-7, with D possibly being TRBD2 (5 bases). Deletions cut 0 bases from V and 5 bases from J, with 14 bases between. CDR1 SGHAT and CDR2 FQNNGV come from the germline V gene. The CDR3 has 15 residues.